This T cell receptor (beta chain) derives from a study of CD8 T cells in Susac syndrome. The multiple sclerosis controls were treatment-naive patients with relapsing-remitting disease that was stable or active. Negative isolation was used for CD8+ and CD4+ T cells, and FACS enrichment was applied to TEMRA cells. An input of 0.5 to 1 ug of RNA was subjected to reverse transcription using random hexamers. Multiplex PCR with immunoSEQ amplified the TCR beta CDR3 across 54 Vbeta and 13 Jbeta. Each CDR3 protein gets one entry after TCRdb re-called the immunoSEQ multiplex PCR reads with MiXCR. The top ten clones hold 0.09% to 0.15% of a sample with about 430,000 distinct CDR3 sequences, about 85% of them seen once. V was pared by 2 bases and J by 7 bases, with 13 bases between. Germline V gene data show CDR1 as SGHNT and CDR2 as YYREEE (reference sequence). CDR3 size: 14 residues.

The specimen sequenced was CD8+ T cells from PBMCs. This receptor was identified in a human donor with multiple sclerosis. The chain couples TRBV5-4 to TRBJ1-5; D call uncertain. CDR3 amino acids: CASSFEGKGQPQHF. DNA for the CDR3: TGTGCCAGCAGCTTCGAAGGGAAGGGACAGCCCCAGCATTTT.